The rows below give T cell receptor beta chains drawn from one sample of a study of cytomegalovirus exposure and HLA in healthy donors. Produced via immunoSEQ multiplex PCR; TCRdb's table is partial and in-frame only. The sample has some 100,000 clones, roughly four fifths seen once. The material sequenced was PBMCs. The origin of the receptors is a male donor in good health and CMV-seropositive. CDR3s include the opening cysteine and the closing phenylalanine or tryptophan. A D gene is named only where the DNA matches it firmly. Rows may omit the clone size; those that give it use once, few, many or a size class.

V	J	length	size	D	DNA	CDR3
TRBV30	TRBJ1-1	11	-	-	TGTGCCTGGAACGCAGTCACTGAAGCTTTCTTT	CAWNAVTEAFF
TRBV2	TRBJ1-4	16	many	TRBD1	TGTGCCAGCAGTGATGTAGGACAGGGAAGGGATGAAAAACTGTTTTTT	CASSDVGQGRDEKLFF
TRBV11-3	TRBJ1-1	12	-	-	TGTGCCAGCAAGGGAGAGAACACTGAAGCTTTCTTT	CASKGENTEAFF
TRBV30	TRBJ2-3	13	-	-	TGTGCCTGGCATCCGGGATTCACAGATACGCAGTATTTT	CAWHPGFTDTQYF
TRBV6-5	TRBJ2-1	15	once	TRBD1	TGTGCCAGCAGCCCCGGGACAGGATCTTACAATGAGCAGTTCTTC	CASSPGTGSYNEQFF
TRBV5-6	TRBJ1-2	15	-	TRBD1	TGTGCCAGCAGCTTGAGAATTGGACAGGGCTATGGCTACACCTTC	CASSLRIGQGYGYTF
TRBV4-1	TRBJ2-6	16	once	-	TGTGCCAGCAGCCAAGAGGTGGGGAGTGGGGCCAACGTCCTGACTTTC	CASSQEVGSGANVLTF
TRBV5-6	TRBJ2-5	14	-	TRBD2	TGTGCCAGCAGCCCTCAGCGGGGGCCCGCCTCTGAGTACTTC	CASSPQRGPASEYF
TRBV5-4	TRBJ2-5	16	-	TRBD2	TGTGCCAGCAGCCGGAGGGGACTAGCGGATCAAGAGACCCAGTACTTC	CASSRRGLADQETQYF
TRBV11-2	TRBJ1-2	17	-	TRBD1	TGTGCCAGCAGCTTGTCCCTACCGGGACAGGGCAACTATGGCTACACCTTC	CASSLSLPGQGNYGYTF
TRBV21-1	TRBJ1-4	15	-	-	TGTGCCAGCAGTTTTCCCCCCAGGGAGGATGAAAAACTGTTTTTT	CASSFPPREDEKLFF
TRBV9	TRBJ1-5	15	-	TRBD1	TGTGCCAGCGGAGAGGGACAGTATAGCAATCGGCCCCAGCATTTT	CASGEGQYSNRPQHF
TRBV7-2	TRBJ1-1	13	-	-	TGTGCCAGCAGTCTTCATAGGGGCACTGAAGCTTTCTTT	CASSLHRGTEAFF
TRBV6-1	TRBJ2-3	15	few	-	TGTGCCAGCAGTGAAGCGCAGGGGCACACAGATACGCAGTATTTT	CASSEAQGHTDTQYF
TRBV27	TRBJ2-2	15	few	-	TGTGCCAGCAGTTTCTACGGGGGGCTAACCGGGGAGCTGTTTTTT	CASSFYGGLTGELFF
TRBV7-2	TRBJ2-5	15	-	TRBD2	TGTGCCAGCAGCTTTGATAGCGGGGAAACTTTGACCCAGTACTTC	CASSFDSGETLTQYF
TRBV9	TRBJ2-1	15	-	-	TGTGCCAGCAGCGTAGAGGTTGGACAGTACAATGAGCAGTTCTTC	CASSVEVGQYNEQFF
TRBV5-4	TRBJ1-3	14	-	-	TGTGCCAGCAGCTTGACAGGGACTAGAAACACCATATATTTT	CASSLTGTRNTIYF
TRBV7-2	TRBJ2-1	15	-	TRBD2	TGTGCCAGCAGCTTAGATAGCGGGGCCTACAATGAGCAGTTCTTC	CASSLDSGAYNEQFF
TRBV21-1	TRBJ1-3	15	-	-	TGTGCCACCACGGGACAGTTTTACTCTGGAAACACCATATATTTT	CATTGQFYSGNTIYF
TRBV4-2	TRBJ1-5	16	-	-	TGTGCCAGCAGCCAAGGTTCGGCGAGGGACAATCAGCCCCAGCATTTT	CASSQGSARDNQPQHF
TRBV28	TRBJ2-1	13	-	-	TGTGCCAGCAGTTTAAATCCGAGGAATGAGCAGTTCTTC	CASSLNPRNEQFF
TRBV7-8	TRBJ1-2	13	-	-	TGTGCCAGCAGCTCGAGGACAGAAGGAGGCTACACCTTC	CASSSRTEGGYTF
TRBV29-1	TRBJ1-1	10	-	-	TGCAGCGTTGAGTGGGGGGTTACTTTCTTT	CSVEWGVTFF
TRBV28	TRBJ1-3	16	few	-	TGTGCCAGCAGTTTCTCCGGGACAAACTCTGGAAACACCATATATTTT	CASSFSGTNSGNTIYF
TRBV25-1	TRBJ2-3	18	-	TRBD1	TGTGCCAGCAGTTCTCTTCCCGCCCTGGGACAGTCCACAGATACGCAGTATTTT	CASSSLPALGQSTDTQYF
TRBV5-6	TRBJ1-6	15	-	-	TGTGCCAGCAGTCCCCCCGGGACTTATAATTCACCCCTCCACTTT	CASSPPGTYNSPLHF
TRBV5-1	TRBJ1-4	16	-	TRBD1	TGCGCCAGCAGCCGAGGGACAGGGGACGGCGGTGAAAAACTGTTTTTT	CASSRGTGDGGEKLFF
TRBV10-2	TRBJ2-7	15	-	TRBD2	TGCGCCAGCATGGATCCTCCCGGGACTAGTCGCGAGCAGTACTTC	CASMDPPGTSREQYF
TRBV5-5	TRBJ1-2	15	-	TRBD1	TGTGCCAGCAGCTGGGACAGGGGGGGGAACTATGGCTACACCTTC	CASSWDRGGNYGYTF
TRBV14	TRBJ2-5	14	-	-	TGTGCCAGCAGCCAAGCCAGGCTACAAGAGACCCAGTACTTC	CASSQARLQETQYF
TRBV11-2	TRBJ1-2	16	-	-	TGTGCCAGCAGCCCTCCGAGACAGGCGAAGATCTATGGCTACACCTTC	CASSPPRQAKIYGYTF
TRBV6-5	TRBJ1-2	12	few	-	TGTGCCAGCAGCAAGACAGACTATGGCTACACCTTC	CASSKTDYGYTF
TRBV4-1	TRBJ1-1	17	-	-	TGCGCCAGCAGCCCCCCTGGTGGCAGGGAAGATCTCACTGAAGCTTTCTTT	CASSPPGGREDLTEAFF
TRBV11-2	TRBJ2-3	16	-	-	TGTGCCAGCAGCTTTAGGGGGGGTGGTTACACAGATACGCAGTATTTT	CASSFRGGGYTDTQYF
TRBV11-3	TRBJ1-1	17	-	-	TGTGCCAGCAGCTTCAGGTTGGCCATAGGGGTGAACACTGAAGCTTTCTTT	CASSFRLAIGVNTEAFF
TRBV18	TRBJ2-7	12	-	-	TGTGCCAGCTCACTACAAGGAGACGAGCAGTACTTC	CASSLQGDEQYF
TRBV7-9	TRBJ1-1	14	-	-	TGTGCCAGCAGCTTAGTGGGGCCCAACACTGAAGCTTTCTTT	CASSLVGPNTEAFF
TRBV4-3	TRBJ2-7	19	few	TRBD1	TGCGCCAGCAGCCAAGCAGTCGGGACAGGGGACCGGTTTGGGTACGAGCAGTACTTC	CASSQAVGTGDRFGYEQYF
TRBV6-5	TRBJ1-2	14	-	-	TGTGCCAGCAGCCAGGGGCGGGCGGTCTATGGCTACACCTTC	CASSQGRAVYGYTF
TRBV11-3	TRBJ2-2	16	-	-	TGTGCCAGCAGCTTAGGGCAGGGGGGCAACACCGGGGAGCTGTTTTTT	CASSLGQGGNTGELFF
TRBV10-3	TRBJ2-7	16	-	TRBD1	TGTGCCACCAATGCTCCCGCGGGACAGGGCCCCTACGAGCAGTACTTC	CATNAPAGQGPYEQYF
TRBV6-1	TRBJ1-5	13	-	-	TGTGCCACGTCCCGGGAGCCCCGGCAGCCCCAGCATTTT	CATSREPRQPQHF
TRBV5-6	TRBJ1-1	14	-	-	TGTGCCAGCAGCTTGGTGGCACAGGGCGCTGAAGCTTTCTTT	CASSLVAQGAEAFF
TRBV2	TRBJ2-2	16	-	-	TGTGCCAGCAGTGCTCCCAGGGTGGGGGGAACCGGGGAGCTGTTTTTT	CASSAPRVGGTGELFF
TRBV27	TRBJ2-2	15	-	TRBD2	TGTGCCAGCAGTTTAGCGGGGGGGCTAATCGGGGAGCTGTTTTTT	CASSLAGGLIGELFF
TRBV30	TRBJ2-5	14	-	-	TGTGCCTGGAGTAGGGGGGGTTTCCAAGAGACCCAGTACTTC	CAWSRGGFQETQYF
TRBV6-6	TRBJ2-3	13	-	TRBD2	TGTGCCAGCGGGACTAGCGTCACAGATACGCAGTATTTT	CASGTSVTDTQYF
TRBV28	TRBJ1-4	17	-	TRBD1	TGTGCCAGCAGTTTGGATGACAGGGGGCTTAATAATGAAAAACTGTTTTTT	CASSLDDRGLNNEKLFF
TRBV15	TRBJ2-7	19	-	-	TGTGCCACCAGCAGAGATCCGCCCGGTCGGGGTGTTCGGTGGGACGAGCAGTACTTC	CATSRDPPGRGVRWDEQYF
TRBV2	TRBJ2-3	14	once	-	TGTGCCAGCCTGGACGGAGGCGCCACAGATACGCAGTATTTT	CASLDGGATDTQYF
TRBV6-5	TRBJ1-3	15	-	-	TGTGCCAGCAGTTATGACAGACACTCTGGAAACACCATATATTTT	CASSYDRHSGNTIYF